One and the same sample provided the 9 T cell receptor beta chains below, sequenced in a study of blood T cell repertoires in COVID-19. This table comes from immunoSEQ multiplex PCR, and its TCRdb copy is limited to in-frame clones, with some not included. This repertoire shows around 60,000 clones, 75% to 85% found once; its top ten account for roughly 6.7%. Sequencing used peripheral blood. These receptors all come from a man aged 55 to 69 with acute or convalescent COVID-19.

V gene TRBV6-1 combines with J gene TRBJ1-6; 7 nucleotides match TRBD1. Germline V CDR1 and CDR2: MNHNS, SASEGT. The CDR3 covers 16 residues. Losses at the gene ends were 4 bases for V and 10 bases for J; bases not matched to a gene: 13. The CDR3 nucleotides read TGTGCCAGCAGTGGGTGGGACAGAGAGGTCGGCTCACCCCTCCACTTT. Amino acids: CASSGWDREVGSPLHF.

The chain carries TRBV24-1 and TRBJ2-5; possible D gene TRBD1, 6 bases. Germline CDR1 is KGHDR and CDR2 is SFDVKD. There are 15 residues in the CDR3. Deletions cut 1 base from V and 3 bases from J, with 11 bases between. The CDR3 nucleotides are TGTGCCACCAGTGATTTCCAGGGGCAAAAAGAGACCCAGTACTTC. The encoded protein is CATSDFQGQKETQYF.

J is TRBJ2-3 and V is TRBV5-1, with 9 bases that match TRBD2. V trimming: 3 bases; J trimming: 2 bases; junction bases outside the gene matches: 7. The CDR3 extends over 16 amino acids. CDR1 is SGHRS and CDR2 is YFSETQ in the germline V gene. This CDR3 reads CASSSGAGGDTDTQYF. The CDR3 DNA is TGCGCCAGCAGCTCAGGAGCGGGGGGTGACACAGATACGCAGTATTTT.

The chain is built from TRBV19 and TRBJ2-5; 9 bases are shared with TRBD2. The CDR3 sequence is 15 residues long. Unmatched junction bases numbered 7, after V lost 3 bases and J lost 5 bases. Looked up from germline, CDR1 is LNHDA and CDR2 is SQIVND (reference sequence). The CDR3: CASSIRGGAMETQYF. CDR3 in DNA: TGTGCCAGTAGTATCCGCGGGGGGGCCATGGAGACCCAGTACTTC.

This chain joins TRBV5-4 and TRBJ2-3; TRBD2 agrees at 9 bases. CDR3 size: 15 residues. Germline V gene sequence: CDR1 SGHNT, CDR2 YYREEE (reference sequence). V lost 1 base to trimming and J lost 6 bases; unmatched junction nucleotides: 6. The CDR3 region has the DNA TGTGCCAGCAGCTTGAGCGGGGGGCCAGGCGATACGCAGTATTTT. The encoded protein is CASSLSGGPGDTQYF.

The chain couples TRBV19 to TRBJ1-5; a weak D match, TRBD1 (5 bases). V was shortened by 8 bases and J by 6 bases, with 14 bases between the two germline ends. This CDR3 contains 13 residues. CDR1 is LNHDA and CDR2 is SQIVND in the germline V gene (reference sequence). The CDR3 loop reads CASAGDGAQPQHF. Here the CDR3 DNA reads TGTGCCAGTGCGGGGGATGGAGCTCAGCCCCAGCATTTT.

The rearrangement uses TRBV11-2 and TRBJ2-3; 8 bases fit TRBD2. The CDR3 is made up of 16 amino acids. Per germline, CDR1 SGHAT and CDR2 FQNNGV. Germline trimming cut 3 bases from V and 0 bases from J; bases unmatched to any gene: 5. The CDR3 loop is CASSLRGETSTDTQYF. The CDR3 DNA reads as TGTGCCAGCAGCTTGCGGGGGGAAACTAGCACAGATACGCAGTATTTT. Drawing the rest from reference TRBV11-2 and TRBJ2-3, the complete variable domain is EAGVAQSPRYKIIEKRQSVAFWCNPISGHATLYWYQQILGQGPKLLIQFQNNGVVDDSQLPKDRFSAERLKGVDSTLKIQPAKLEDSAVYLCASSLRGETSTDTQYFGPGTRLTVL.

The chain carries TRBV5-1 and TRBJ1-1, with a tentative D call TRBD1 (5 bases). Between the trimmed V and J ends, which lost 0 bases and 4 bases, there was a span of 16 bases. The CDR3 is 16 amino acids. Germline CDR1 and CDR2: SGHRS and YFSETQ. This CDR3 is CASSLELVTAGTEAFF. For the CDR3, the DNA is TGCGCCAGCAGCTTGGAATTGGTGACAGCGGGCACTGAAGCTTTCTTT.

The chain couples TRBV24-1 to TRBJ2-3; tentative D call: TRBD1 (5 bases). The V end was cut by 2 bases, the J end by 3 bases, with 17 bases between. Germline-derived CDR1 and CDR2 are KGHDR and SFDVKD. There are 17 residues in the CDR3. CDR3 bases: TGTGCCACCAGTGATTATCAGACACACAGGACGACAGATACGCAGTATTTT. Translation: CATSDYQTHRTTDTQYF.